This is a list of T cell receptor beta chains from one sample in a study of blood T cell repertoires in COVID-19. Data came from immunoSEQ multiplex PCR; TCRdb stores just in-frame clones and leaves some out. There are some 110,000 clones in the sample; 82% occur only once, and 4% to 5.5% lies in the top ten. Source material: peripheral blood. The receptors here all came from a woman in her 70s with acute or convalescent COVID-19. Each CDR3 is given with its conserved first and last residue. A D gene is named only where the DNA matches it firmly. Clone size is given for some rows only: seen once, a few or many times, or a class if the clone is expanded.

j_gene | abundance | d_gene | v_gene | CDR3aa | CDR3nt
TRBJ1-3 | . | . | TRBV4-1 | CASRTGPQGGNTIYF | TGCGCCAGCAGGACAGGTCCTCAAGGCGGAAACACCATATATTTT
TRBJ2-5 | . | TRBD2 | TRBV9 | CASSVEGLAAEETQYF | TGTGCCAGCAGCGTAGAGGGACTAGCGGCCGAAGAGACCCAGTACTTC
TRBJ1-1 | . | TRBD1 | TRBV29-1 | CSVDRTGGGTEAFF | TGCAGCGTAGACCGGACAGGGGGCGGCACTGAAGCTTTCTTT
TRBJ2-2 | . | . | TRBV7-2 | CASSLISRTNTGELFF | TGTGCCAGCAGCTTAATATCCAGGACGAACACCGGGGAGCTGTTTTTT
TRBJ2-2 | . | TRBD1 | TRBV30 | CAWSEPGQGYTGELFF | TGTGCCTGGAGTGAGCCGGGACAGGGATACACCGGGGAGCTGTTTTTT
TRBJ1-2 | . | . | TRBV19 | CASSIARDPTYGYTF | TGTGCCAGTAGTATAGCCAGGGATCCGACCTATGGCTACACCTTC
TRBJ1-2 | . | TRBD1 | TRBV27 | CATGDRGYGGYTF | TGTGCCACGGGGGACAGGGGTTATGGTGGCTACACCTTC
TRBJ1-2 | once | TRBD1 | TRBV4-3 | CASSLTGTGGSNGYTF | TGCGCCAGCAGCTTAACCGGGACAGGGGGCAGTAATGGCTACACCTTC
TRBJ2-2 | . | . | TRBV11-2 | CASSLAQYTGELFF | TGTGCCAGCAGCTTAGCCCAGTATACCGGGGAGCTGTTTTTT
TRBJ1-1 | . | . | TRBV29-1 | CSVKSGVVTEAFF | TGCAGCGTTAAATCAGGGGTCGTCACTGAAGCTTTCTTT
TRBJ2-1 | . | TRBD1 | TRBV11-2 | CASSLSRGHYNEQFF | TGTGCCAGCAGCTTATCGAGGGGGCATTACAATGAGCAGTTCTTC
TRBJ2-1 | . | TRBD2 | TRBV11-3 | CASSLVWGTSSEQFF | TGTGCCAGCAGCTTAGTTTGGGGGACTAGTAGTGAGCAGTTCTTC
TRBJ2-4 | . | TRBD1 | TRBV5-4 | CASSRTGELAKNIQYF | TGTGCCAGCAGCAGAACAGGGGAACTAGCCAAAAACATTCAGTACTTC
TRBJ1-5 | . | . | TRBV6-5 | CASSYTGRNQPQHF | TGTGCCAGCAGTTACACGGGGAGAAATCAGCCCCAGCATTTT
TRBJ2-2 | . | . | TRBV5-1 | CASSFQGANTGELFF | TGCGCCAGCAGCTTCCAGGGCGCGAACACCGGGGAGCTGTTTTTT
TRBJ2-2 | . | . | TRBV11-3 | CASSLDGGVTGELFF | TGTGCCAGCAGCTTAGATGGCGGGGTCACCGGGGAGCTGTTTTTT
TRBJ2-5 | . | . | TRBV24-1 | CATSERLAALKETQYF | TGTGCCACCAGTGAAAGGTTAGCGGCACTAAAAGAGACCCAGTACTTC
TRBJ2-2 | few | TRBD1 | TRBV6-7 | CASSFGTGANTGELFF | TGTGCCAGCAGTTTTGGGACAGGGGCGAACACCGGGGAGCTGTTTTTT
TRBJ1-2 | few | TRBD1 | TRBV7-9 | CASSVGQVVSYGYTF | TGTGCCAGCAGCGTGGGACAGGTGGTTTCCTATGGCTACACCTTC
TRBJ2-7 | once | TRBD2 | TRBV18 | CASSPRGGFYEQYF | TGTGCCAGCTCACCTCGGGGGGGATTCTACGAGCAGTACTTC
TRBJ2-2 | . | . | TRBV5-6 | CASSQITRDTGELFF | TGTGCCAGCAGCCAGATTACTAGGGACACCGGGGAGCTGTTTTTT
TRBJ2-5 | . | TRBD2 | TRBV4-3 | CASSQDRLAGGQETQYF | TGCGCCAGCAGCCAAGATCGGCTAGCGGGGGGTCAAGAGACCCAGTACTTC
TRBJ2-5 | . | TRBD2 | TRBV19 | CASSRLAGGPETQYF | TGTGCCAGTAGTAGGCTAGCGGGGGGGCCAGAGACCCAGTACTTC